The present T cell receptor beta chain was sequenced within a study of Ad26.COV2.S vaccination and SARS-CoV-2 variants. Study-wide results and limits: Analytic work on TCR breadth and depth might have understated the full extent of total T cell responses. After vaccination, substantial breadth of spike-specific CD8+ and CD4+ responses was reported.

Worth noting for this clone: The target antigen is unknown.

Germline CDR1 is SGDLS and CDR2 is YYNGEE. The CDR3 loop spans 15 amino acids. Trimming left V 4 bases short and J 4 bases short, with 16 bases between. The repertoire was sequenced with immunoSEQ multiplex PCR; TCRdb's copy has only in-frame clones and lacks some. Of under 400,000 clones listed, roughly 84% were seen once; the top ten hold roughly 3.2%. As to treatment: about 20 received Ad26.COV2.S at low or high dose, single or two shots; roughly five received placebo; per-sample allocation not given. The investigators took samples on day 63 after the first vaccine or placebo injection. Within Boston, the person who donated was an adult of 18-55 years.

The sample was peripheral blood, taken in a trial of Ad26.COV2.S vaccine versus placebo. This rearrangement joins TRBV9 to TRBJ2-3, with D tentatively TRBD2 (5 bases). The receptor comes from a person between 18 and 60 years old who received the Ad26.COV2.S COVID-19 vaccine or a placebo. The CDR3 loop is CASSPEGADADTQYF. The CDR3 DNA reads TGTGCCAGCAGCCCAGAGGGAGCTGATGCAGATACGCAGTATTTT.